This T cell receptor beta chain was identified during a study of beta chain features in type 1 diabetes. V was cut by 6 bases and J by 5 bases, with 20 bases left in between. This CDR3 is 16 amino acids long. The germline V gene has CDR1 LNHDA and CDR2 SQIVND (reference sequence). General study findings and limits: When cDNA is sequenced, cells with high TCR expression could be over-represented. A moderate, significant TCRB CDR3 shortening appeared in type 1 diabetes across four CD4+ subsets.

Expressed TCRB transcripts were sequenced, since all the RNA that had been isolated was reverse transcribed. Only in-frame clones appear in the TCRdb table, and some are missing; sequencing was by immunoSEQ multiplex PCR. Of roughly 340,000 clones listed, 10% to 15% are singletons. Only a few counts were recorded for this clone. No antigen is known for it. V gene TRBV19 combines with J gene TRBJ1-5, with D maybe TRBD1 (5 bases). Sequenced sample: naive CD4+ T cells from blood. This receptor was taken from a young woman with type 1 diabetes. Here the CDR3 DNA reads TGTGCCAGTAGGGCTGTCGTTGGGGCCAGTTATCAGCCCCAGCATTTT. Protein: CASRAVVGASYQPQHF.